A single sample gave rise to the 22 T cell receptor beta chains below, sequenced in a study of control samples from healthy donors and cancer patients. TCRdb keeps only in-frame clones here, not all; method: immunoSEQ multiplex PCR. The table lists about 54,000 clones, 95% to 97% of them singletons. Sequencing was done on a sample of blood. The origin of the receptors is a woman aged 30 to 39 in good health.

The chain joins TRBV19 to TRBJ2-7; unclear D gene. Per the germline V gene, CDR1 is LNHDA and CDR2 is SQIVND (reference sequence). The CDR3 totals 15 residues. V was cut by 8 bases and J by 2 bases, with 19 bases left in between. CDR3 DNA sequence: TGTGCCAGTGTTACCGGCCAAAAAACTCCCTACGAGCAGTACTTC. As protein: CASVTGQKTPYEQYF. The full variable domain, with the rest looked up from reference TRBV19 and TRBJ2-7, is DGGITQSPKYLFRKEGQNVTLSCEQNLNHDAMYWYRQDPGQGLRLIYYSQIVNDFQKGDIAEGYSVSREKKESFPLTVTSAQKNPTAFYLCASVTGQKTPYEQYFGPGTRLTVT.

The chain is built from TRBV5-5 and TRBJ1-5; D remains ambiguous. Germline CDR1 SGHKS, CDR2 YYEKEE (reference sequence). The CDR3 has 13 amino acids. V was pared by 0 bases and J by 5 bases, with 6 bases between. In DNA form, the CDR3 reads TGTGCCAGCAGCTTGGACAGCGATCAGCCCCAGCATTTT. It translates to CASSLDSDQPQHF.

This rearrangement joins TRBV3-1 (or the pseudogene TRBV3-2) to TRBJ2-3, with 14 bases fitting TRBD2. Germline V CDR1 and CDR2: LGHDT, YNNKEL (reference sequence). The CDR3 covers 16 residues. Germline trimming cut 5 bases from V and 5 bases from J; bases unmatched to any gene: 6. CDR3 nucleotide sequence: TGTGCCAGCAGCATGGGACTAGCGGGAGTCGGAGATACGCAGTATTTT. It is translated as CASSMGLAGVGDTQYF.

The chain recombines TRBV7-9 with TRBJ1-3; D not resolved. Germline V CDR1 and CDR2: SEHNR, FQNEAQ (reference sequence). There are 18 residues in the CDR3. V lost 5 bases to trimming and J lost 0 bases, with 20 bases between them. The CDR3: CASSIRPGRNISGNTIYF. The CDR3 DNA sequence: TGTGCCAGCAGCATACGCCCGGGCCGCAATATCTCTGGAAACACCATATATTTT.

The V gene is TRBV4-1, the J gene TRBJ2-2, with TRBD2 matching 9 bases. The ends lost 0 bases at V and 2 bases at J; junction bases unmatched: 4. Per germline, CDR1 MGHRA and CDR2 YSYEKL. CDR3 length: 17 amino acids. The CDR3 bases are TGCGCCAGCAGCCAAGAATGGACTAGCGCCAACACCGGGGAGCTGTTTTTT. It is translated as CASSQEWTSANTGELFF.

V and J are TRBV11-2 and TRBJ2-1; TRBD2 matches at 11 bases. The CDR3 totals 17 residues. J gave up 0 bases and V 6 bases, and 7 bases lay outside the gene matches. The germline V gene has CDR1 SGHAT and CDR2 FQNNGV. As DNA, the CDR3 is TGTGCCAGCAGGCATCGGCTAGCGGGGGGCTCCTACAATGAGCAGTTCTTC. Translating gives CASRHRLAGGSYNEQFF.

The rearrangement links TRBV24-1 to TRBJ2-3; 8 positions match TRBD2. The J segment lost 0 bases and the V segment lost 3 bases, leaving 7 bases of the junction unmatched. CDR3 length: 17 residues. The germline CDR1 and CDR2 sequences are KGHDR and SFDVKD. The CDR3 sequence is CATSDITSGTSTDTQYF. The CDR3 DNA reads TGTGCCACCAGTGATATAACTAGCGGAACGAGCACAGATACGCAGTATTTT.

The genes are TRBV28 and TRBJ1-2, with 9 bases aligning to TRBD1. Germline assignment: CDR1 MDHEN and CDR2 SYDVKM. CDR3 size: 14 residues. The V segment lost 6 bases and the J segment 6 bases; nucleotides outside the gene matches: 8. This chain's CDR3 is CASRPTGGGNGYTF. The DNA of the CDR3 is TGTGCCAGCAGACCAACAGGGGGCGGCAATGGCTACACCTTC.

This clone appeared once. This chain connects TRBV3-1 (or the pseudogene TRBV3-2) to TRBJ2-5, with TRBD2 identical over 9 bases. The CDR3 covers 15 residues. Germline V CDR1 and CDR2: LGHDT, YNNKEL (reference sequence). V was clipped by 4 bases and J by 4 bases; unmatched bases: 7. CDR3 residues: CASSPRTSVGETQYF. The CDR3 nucleotides are TGTGCCAGCAGCCCCCGGACTAGCGTCGGAGAGACCCAGTACTTC.

V and J are TRBV7-2 and TRBJ2-7; D is perhaps TRBD2 (6 bases). The CDR3 covers 14 residues. Trimming pared 2 bases from V and 2 bases from J, leaving 10 bases between. Germline CDR1 SGHTA, CDR2 FQGNSA. In nucleotides, the CDR3 is TGTGCCAGCAGCTTAATGGGGACTCCCTACGAGCAGTACTTC. Translation gives CASSLMGTPYEQYF.

This clone is medium-sized within its sample. The chain is built from TRBV7-9 and TRBJ2-1; D may be TRBD1 (6 bases). CDR1 is SEHNR, CDR2 FQNEAQ, per germline (reference sequence). Trimming stripped 7 bases from V and 7 bases from J, with 20 bases between. The CDR3 is made up of 15 amino acids. The CDR3 sequence is CASTKRVTGENEQFF. CDR3 DNA sequence: TGTGCCAGCACCAAAAGGGTGACAGGTGAGAATGAGCAGTTCTTC. The full variable domain, in which reference TRBV7-9 and TRBJ2-1 provide the parts outside the CDR3, is DTGVSQNPRHKITKRGQNVTFRCDPISEHNRLYWYRQTLGQGPEFLTYFQNEAQLEKSRLLSDRFSAERPKGSFSTLEIQRTEQGDSAMYLCASTKRVTGENEQFFGPGTRLTVL.

This chain joins TRBV15 and TRBJ2-5, with D unresolved. The V end lost 5 bases, the J end lost 5 bases, and 6 bases lay between the germline ends. Germline lookup yields CDR1 LNHNV and CDR2 YYDKDF (reference sequence). The CDR3 is made up of 11 amino acids. CDR3 bases: TGTGCCACCAGCGACTCGGAGACCCAGTACTTC. This encodes CATSDSETQYF. Supplemented by reference TRBV15 and TRBJ2-5, the full variable domain reads DAMVIQNPRYQVTQFGKPVTLSCSQTLNHNVMYWYQQKSSQAPKLLFHYYDKDFNNEADTPDNFQSRRPNTSFCFLDIRSPGLGDTAMYLCATSDSETQYFGPGTRLLVL.

The table lists this clone with a count of one. This chain joins TRBV7-8 and TRBJ2-7; tentative D call: TRBD1 (5 bases). CDR1 SGHVS and CDR2 FQNEAQ come from the germline V gene. The CDR3 length is 13 residues. Trimming took off 5 bases at V and 0 bases at J, with 8 bases between the two ends. In DNA, the CDR3 is TGTGCCAGCAGCGTGGACACCTCCTACGAGCAGTACTTC. This translates into CASSVDTSYEQYF.

V is TRBV4-2 and J is TRBJ2-2, with 7 bases lining up with TRBD2. V shed 4 bases, J shed 0 bases, and the junction held 5 bases outside the gene matches. The CDR3 runs 16 residues. Germline V gives CDR1 LGHNA, CDR2 YNFKEQ. The CDR3 loop reads CASSLSSGTNTGELFF. The CDR3 nucleotides read TGTGCCAGCAGCCTCTCTAGCGGCACGAACACCGGGGAGCTGTTTTTT.

The CDR3 region is CASSPGREAVQETQYF. CDR3 bases: TGTGCCAGCAGCCCGGGGCGGGAGGCCGTCCAAGAGACCCAGTACTTC. This sequence joins TRBV11-2 and TRBJ2-5; 8 nucleotides match TRBD2. J was trimmed by 1 base and V by 5 bases; bases with no gene match: 9. Germline V gene lookup returns CDR1 SGHAT and CDR2 FQNNGV. This CDR3 is 16 amino acids long.

This chain joins TRBV2 and TRBJ1-2; perhaps TRBD1 as D (5 bases). Germline V CDR1 and CDR2: SNHLY, FYNNEI. The CDR3 spans 15 residues. Trimming cost V 0 bases and J 3 bases, with 11 bases left between them. The CDR3 DNA reads TGTGCCAGCAGTGAAGCGCAGGGACTGTACTATGGCTACACCTTC. Residues: CASSEAQGLYYGYTF.

J is TRBJ2-7 and V is TRBV6-1; D is ambiguous. V lost 2 bases and J 5 bases, leaving 10 bases between the germline ends. Germline loops: CDR1 MNHNS, CDR2 SASEGT. There are 13 residues in the CDR3. The CDR3 spells CASSESPVHEQYF. The CDR3 nucleotides read TGTGCCAGCAGTGAATCACCCGTACACGAGCAGTACTTC.

The chain has TRBV19 and TRBJ2-7; D is uncertain. Germline CDR1 reads LNHDA; CDR2 reads SQIVND (reference sequence). The CDR3 extends over 12 amino acids. V lost 4 bases to trimming and J lost 7 bases, with 11 bases between them. The CDR3 nucleotides are TGTGCCAGTAGTAACCCTTTGGGTGAGCAGTACTTC. Residues: CASSNPLGEQYF. Drawing the rest from reference TRBV19 and TRBJ2-7, the complete variable domain is DGGITQSPKYLFRKEGQNVTLSCEQNLNHDAMYWYRQDPGQGLRLIYYSQIVNDFQKGDIAEGYSVSREKKESFPLTVTSAQKNPTAFYLCASSNPLGEQYFGPGTRLTVT.

The rearrangement joins TRBV5-1 to TRBJ1-1; unclear D gene. This CDR3 has 14 amino acids. Germline values: CDR1 SGHRS, CDR2 YFSETQ. V lost 0 bases and J 0 bases, leaving 6 bases between the germline ends. CDR3 loop: CASSLGHMNTEAFF. The CDR3 region has the DNA TGCGCCAGCAGCTTGGGACACATGAACACTGAAGCTTTCTTT.

The sample holds one count of this clone. V is TRBV5-1 and J is TRBJ2-2; D not certain. CDR1 is SGHRS, CDR2 YFSETQ, per germline. This CDR3 spans 14 amino acids. V was pared by 0 bases and J by 5 bases, with 8 bases between. The CDR3 sequence: CASSLVVGTGELFF. CDR3 nucleotides: TGCGCCAGCAGCTTGGTTGTGGGGACCGGGGAGCTGTTTTTT.

The J gene is TRBJ2-1, the V gene TRBV5-1, with TRBD2 identical over 16 bases. Germline V gene data show CDR1 as SGHRS and CDR2 as YFSETQ. This CDR3 contains 16 residues. After removal of 3 bases from V and 5 bases from J, the junction contained 2 bases not matched to a gene. Written as DNA, the CDR3 is TGCGCCAGCAGCTCTGGGACTAGCGGGAGGGACAATGAGCAGTTCTTC. Translation gives CASSSGTSGRDNEQFF.

The chain carries TRBV5-5 and TRBJ1-6; a possible D gene is TRBD1 (5 bases). CDR1 is SGHKS, CDR2 YYEKEE, per germline (reference sequence). The CDR3 consists of 16 residues. V was shortened by 0 bases and J by 4 bases, with 11 bases between the two germline ends. The CDR3 DNA reads as TGTGCCAGCAGCTTGGAAGTGGGACGTTATAATTCACCCCTCCACTTT. It encodes CASSLEVGRYNSPLHF.